This T cell receptor (beta chain) was identified during a study of T-cell memory formation after mild COVID-19. Across the study: The two donors had largely donor-specific TCR clusters. The study's findings and limits: For second-wave clones that peaked at day 37, SARS-CoV-2 specificity went unverified. The CD4+ clones that contracted clustered mainly within CM and EM, and the CD8+ clones concentrated in EMRA.

In its sample, this clonotype was seen many times. Its antigen is still unknown. TCRdb re-analysed the 5' RACE reads in MiXCR, keeping a single row per CDR3 protein. The sample has fewer than 150,000 distinct CDR3 sequences, around 15% seen once. CDR3 size: 14 residues. Trimming stripped 0 bases from V and 6 bases from J, with 10 bases between. CDR1 is SGHRS, CDR2 YFSETQ, per germline. The specimen sequenced was PBMCs or a T cell subset sorted from them (not recorded which). The chain uses TRBV5-1 and TRBJ2-1, with a possible D match to TRBD1 (5 bases). The receptor comes from an adult woman who had mild COVID-19 (a few samples of this study predate the infection). Cell type and time point are not known. The CDR3 loop reads CASSLGPGPNEQFF. For the CDR3, the DNA is TGCGCCAGCAGCTTGGGGCCAGGGCCCAATGAGCAGTTCTTC.